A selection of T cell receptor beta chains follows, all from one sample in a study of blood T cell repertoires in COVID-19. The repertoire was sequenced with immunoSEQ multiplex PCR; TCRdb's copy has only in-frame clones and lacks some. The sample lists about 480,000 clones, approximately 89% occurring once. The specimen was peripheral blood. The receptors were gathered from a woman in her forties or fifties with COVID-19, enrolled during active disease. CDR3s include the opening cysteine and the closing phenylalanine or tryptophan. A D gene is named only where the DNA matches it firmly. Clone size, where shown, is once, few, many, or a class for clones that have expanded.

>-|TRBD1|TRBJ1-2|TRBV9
TGTGCCAGCACGGCCGGGACAGCTAACTATGGCTACACCTTC
CASTAGTANYGYTF
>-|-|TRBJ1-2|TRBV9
TGTGCCAGCAGCGTAGGGGAGTTGGGCTATGGCTACACCTTC
CASSVGELGYGYTF
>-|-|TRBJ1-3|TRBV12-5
TGTGCTAGTGGTTTGGGTCTTGGCGGAGACACCATATATTTT
CASGLGLGGDTIYF
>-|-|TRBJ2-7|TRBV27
TGTGCCAGCAGTAAAACTAGCTACAATTACGAGCAGTACTTC
CASSKTSYNYEQYF
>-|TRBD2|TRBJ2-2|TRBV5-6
TGTGCCAGCAGCCTCCTCTCGGGGGGGAACACCGGGGAGCTGTTTTTT
CASSLLSGGNTGELFF
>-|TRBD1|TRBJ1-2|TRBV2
TGTGCCAGCAGGCCGGACAGGTATAGCTACACCTTC
CASRPDRYSYTF
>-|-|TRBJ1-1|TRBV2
TGTGCCAGCAGTGAAGGCCCTAGGGGGAACACTGAAGCTTTCTTT
CASSEGPRGNTEAFF
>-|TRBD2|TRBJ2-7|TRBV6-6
TGTGCCAGCAGTTACACTAGCGGGGCTTCCTACGAGCAGTACTTC
CASSYTSGASYEQYF
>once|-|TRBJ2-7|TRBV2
TGTGCCAGCGCCGGGACTCCATGGGGCGAGCAGTACTTC
CASAGTPWGEQYF
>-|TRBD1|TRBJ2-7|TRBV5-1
TGCGCCAGCAGCTTCCGGGACAGGAACGACGAGCAGTACTTC
CASSFRDRNDEQYF
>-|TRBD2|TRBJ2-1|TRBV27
TGTGCCAGCACTGGGACTAGCGGAAGCAATGAGCAGTTCTTC
CASTGTSGSNEQFF
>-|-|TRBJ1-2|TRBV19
TGTGCCAGTAGTATGCCCTCCTCGGGGGGCAACTATGGCTACACCTTC
CASSMPSSGGNYGYTF
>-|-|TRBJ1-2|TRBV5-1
TGCGCCAGCAGCTTGGAAGCTTATTTTGGCTACACCTTC
CASSLEAYFGYTF
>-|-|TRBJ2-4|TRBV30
TGTGCTTTGGAGCCACAGGGAGGGTGGTCCAAAAACATTCAGTACTTC
CALEPQGGWSKNIQYF
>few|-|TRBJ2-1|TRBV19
TGTGCCAGTAGTGAAGGACAGTTTGAGCAGTTCTTC
CASSEGQFEQFF
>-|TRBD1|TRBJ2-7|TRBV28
TGTGCCAGCAGCTTGGGGGGGACAGGGGTTTACGAGCAGTACTTC
CASSLGGTGVYEQYF
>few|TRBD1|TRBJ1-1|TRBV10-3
TGTGCCATCAGTCCCCGGAGGACAGGCCTCCCCGACACTGAAGCTTTCTTT
CAISPRRTGLPDTEAFF
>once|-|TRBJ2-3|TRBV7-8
TGTGCCAGCAGCTCTCCGGTTAGCTTTCTGGGACACTTCACAGATACGCAGTATTTT
CASSSPVSFLGHFTDTQYF
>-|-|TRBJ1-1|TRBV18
TGTGCCAGCTCACCAGATCCGGGAAACACTGAAGCTTTCTTT
CASSPDPGNTEAFF
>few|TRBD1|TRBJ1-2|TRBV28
TGTGCCAGCCAGGGACAGGGAAACTATGGCTACACCTTC
CASQGQGNYGYTF
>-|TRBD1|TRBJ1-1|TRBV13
TGTGCCAGCAGACAGGGGGGGAACACTGAAGCTTTCTTT
CASRQGGNTEAFF
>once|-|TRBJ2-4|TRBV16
TGTGCCAGCAGCCAATCATTGACTACCAAAAACATTCAGTACTTC
CASSQSLTTKNIQYF
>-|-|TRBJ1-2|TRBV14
TGTGCCAGCAGCCAAGTCGGGGGCTATGGCTACACCTTC
CASSQVGGYGYTF
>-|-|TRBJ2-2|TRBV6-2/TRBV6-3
TGTGCCAGCAGTATCCAAGCAACCGGGGAGCTGTTTTTT
CASSIQATGELFF
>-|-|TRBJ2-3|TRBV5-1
TGCGCCAGCAGCTTGGATACTAATACAGATACGCAGTATTTT
CASSLDTNTDTQYF
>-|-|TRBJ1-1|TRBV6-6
TGTGCCAGCAGCCCTGGTAACCGGGGTTATGAAGCTTTCTTT
CASSPGNRGYEAFF
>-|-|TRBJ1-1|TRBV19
TGTGCCAGTCGTAGTCCCAATCCGATAAACGGAGCTTTCTTT
CASRSPNPINGAFF